This T cell receptor (beta chain) was identified in a study of T-cell reconstitution after alpha-beta-depleted transplantation in children. The CDR3 contains 12 residues. The V end was cut by 4 bases, the J end by 4 bases, with 7 bases between. Preparation of the TCRbeta library was carried out with unique molecular identifiers. A single record per CDR3 protein comes from TCRdb applying MiXCR to the PCR reads. This table has more than 450,000 distinct CDR3 sequences, around 19% appearing once. This rearrangement joins TRBV12-3 or TRBV12-4 to TRBJ1-2; D remains ambiguous. The starting material was PBMCs from the stem cell graft donor, obtained from the stem cell graft. The clonotype comes from a human donor who donated a stem cell graft to a child with acute lymphoblastic leukemia. The chain's CDR3 is CASSSQPYGYTF. CDR3 coding DNA: TGTGCCAGCAGTTCCCAACCCTATGGCTACACCTTC.